These 28 T cell receptor beta chains share one sample of origin, sequenced in a study of patients and donors after allogeneic stem cell transplantation. Using its own MiXCR run on the RT-PCR reads, TCRdb lists one record per CDR3 protein. Among about 110,000 distinct CDR3 sequences listed, roughly 35% were seen once. Sequencing was carried out using blood, either unsorted or a sorted T cell fraction (not recorded which). All receptors come from a human donor who was either an allogeneic HSCT recipient or a stem cell or donor lymphocyte infusion donor (not recorded which). It is not recorded whose cells these are; they may come from a transplant donor.

The V and J genes are TRBV9 and TRBJ2-2; TRBD1 agrees at 7 bases. In germline, CDR1 is SGDLS, CDR2 YYNGEE. This CDR3 comprises 16 residues. Trimming removed 0 bases from V and 9 bases from J; junction bases left unmatched: 11. In nucleotides, the CDR3 is TGTGCCAGCAGCGTAGGGGACAGCACTACCATACGGGAGCTGTTTTTT. This gives the protein CASSVGDSTTIRELFF.

This clonotype was seen only once. V and J are TRBV7-2 and TRBJ2-1; D is possibly TRBD2 (7 bases). The length of the CDR3 is 14 residues. Per the germline V gene, CDR1 is SGHTA and CDR2 is FQGNSA. Trimming removed 5 bases from V and 6 bases from J, with 14 bases in between. The CDR3 region has the DNA TGTGCCAGCAGCCCTAGGGGGAGGGCCAATGAGCAGTTCTTC. Its protein is CASSPRGRANEQFF.

The J gene is TRBJ2-2, the V gene TRBV5-1; D gene ambiguous. V was shortened by 0 bases and J by 8 bases, with 8 bases between the two germline ends. CDR1 and CDR2 (germline): SGHRS, YFSETQ. The length of the CDR3 is 13 residues. The CDR3 nucleotides read TGCGCCAGCAGCTTGGACGTCTTAGGGGAGCTGTTTTTT. This codes for CASSLDVLGELFF.

This clonotype was counted a few times. The genes are TRBV28 and TRBJ1-4; a possible D gene is TRBD1 (5 bases). V was shortened by 10 bases and J by 4 bases, with 13 bases between the two germline ends. Germline-derived CDR1 and CDR2 are MDHEN and SYDVKM. This CDR3 is built from 13 residues. The CDR3 DNA sequence: TGTGCCATAACGGGACGTCGTAATGAAAAACTGTTTTTT. Its translation: CAITGRRNEKLFF.

The chain links TRBV5-1 to TRBJ1-2, with D unclear. V shed 1 base and J shed 0 bases, with 4 bases lying between them. Per germline, CDR1 SGHRS and CDR2 YFSETQ. The CDR3 has 13 residues. The CDR3 region is CASSLTSNYGYTF. CDR3 sequence (DNA): TGCGCCAGCAGCTTGACTTCTAACTATGGCTACACCTTC.

V gene TRBV3-1 combines with J gene TRBJ1-1; possibly TRBD1 for D (6 bases). The germline CDR1 and CDR2 sequences are LGHDT and YNNKEL (reference sequence). V was pared by 5 bases and J by 5 bases, with 15 bases between. The CDR3 consists of 14 residues. The DNA of the CDR3 is TGTGCCAGCAGCACCCGCCCAGGGGTTACTGAAGCTTTCTTT. Protein sequence: CASSTRPGVTEAFF. Drawing the rest from reference TRBV3-1 and TRBJ1-1, the complete variable domain is DTAVSQTPKYLVTQMGNDKSIKCEQNLGHDTMYWYKQDSKKFLKIMFSYNNKELIINETVPNRFSPKSPDKAHLNLHINSLELGDSAVYFCASSTRPGVTEAFFGQGTRLTVV.

This chain connects TRBV6-5 to TRBJ2-7, with D maybe TRBD1 (6 bases). Germline loops: CDR1 MNHEY, CDR2 SVGAGI. Trimming removed 5 bases at V and 2 bases at J, with 10 bases between. The CDR3 runs 13 residues. The CDR3 region has the DNA TGTGCCAGCAGTAGCCGGGACACCTACGAGCAGTACTTC. It yields the protein CASSSRDTYEQYF.

The V gene is TRBV29-1, the J gene TRBJ2-7; D is perhaps TRBD2 (5 bases). Germline V gene data show CDR1 as SQVTM and CDR2 as ANQGSEA. The germline V and J ends were trimmed by 6 bases and 6 bases, with 21 bases remaining between them. The CDR3 spans 14 residues. The CDR3 nucleotides are TGCAGCGTCCAGAGGGCAGCCATTCCTACCGAGCAGTACTTC. Its protein product is CSVQRAAIPTEQYF.

This clonotype was seen only a few times. The chain links TRBV7-9 to TRBJ2-1; 7 bases line up with TRBD2. The CDR3 covers 14 residues. V shed 6 bases and J 0 bases; nucleotides not matched to a gene: 2. The germline CDR1 and CDR2 sequences are SEHNR and FQNEAQ (reference sequence). The CDR3 DNA is TGTGCCAGCAGACCTAGCGGCTCCTACAATGAGCAGTTCTTC. Protein product: CASRPSGSYNEQFF. Supplemented by reference TRBV7-9 and TRBJ2-1, the full variable domain reads DTGVSQNPRHKITKRGQNVTFRCDPISEHNRLYWYRQTLGQGPEFLTYFQNEAQLEKSRLLSDRFSAERPKGSFSTLEIQRTEQGDSAMYLCASRPSGSYNEQFFGPGTRLTVL.

This clonotype has only one observation. This sequence joins TRBV7-9 and TRBJ2-4; D gene ambiguous. Trimming removed 5 bases from V and 0 bases from J, with 14 bases in between. The CDR3 runs 16 residues. Germline loops: CDR1 SEHNR, CDR2 FQNEAQ (reference sequence). CDR3 coding DNA: TGTGCCAGCAGCGTCAGCCGTTCCCTAGCCAAAAACATTCAGTACTTC. This sequence encodes CASSVSRSLAKNIQYF.

This clonotype was seen a handful of times. V and J are TRBV28 and TRBJ1-5, with D possibly matching TRBD1 (5 bases). Germline CDR1 reads MDHEN; CDR2 reads SYDVKM. V lost 7 bases, J lost 0 bases, and 13 bases lay in between. The CDR3 has 15 residues. The CDR3: CASTTWGVSNQPQHF. CDR3 sequence (DNA): TGTGCCAGCACCACTTGGGGGGTTAGCAATCAGCCCCAGCATTTT.

The CDR3 sequence is CASSQGRGISYEQYF. CDR3 coding DNA: TGTGCCAGCAGCCAAGGAAGGGGTATCTCCTACGAGCAGTACTTC. This sequence joins TRBV4-2 and TRBJ2-7; D is perhaps TRBD1 (5 bases). Looked up from germline, CDR1 is LGHNA and CDR2 is YNFKEQ. Between the trimmed V and J ends, which lost 1 base and 0 bases, there was a span of 10 bases. CDR3 size: 15 residues.

This clonotype has a handful of counts. The rearrangement uses TRBV4-2 and TRBJ1-1; no clear D gene. This CDR3 is built from 14 residues. V was trimmed by 7 bases and J by 5 bases, leaving 17 bases between them. Germline V CDR1 and CDR2: LGHNA, YNFKEQ. The CDR3 here is CASKSFWGGTEAFF. Here the CDR3 DNA reads TGTGCCAGCAAATCCTTTTGGGGAGGTACTGAAGCTTTCTTT.

V is TRBV12-3 or TRBV12-4 and J is TRBJ1-2, with 9 positions matching TRBD1. The CDR3 is made up of 19 amino acids. Trimming cost V 5 bases and J 4 bases; bases outside gene matches: 20. CDR3 amino acids: CASSETPGQGTRRVYGYTF. The CDR3 region has the DNA TGTGCCAGCAGTGAGACCCCGGGACAGGGAACCAGGAGAGTCTATGGCTACACCTTC.

The V call is TRBV5-6, the J call TRBJ2-2; D not resolved. This CDR3 comprises 15 residues. Germline V gives CDR1 SGHDT, CDR2 YYEEEE. V shed 1 base and J shed 2 bases, with 9 bases lying between them. The CDR3 nucleotides are TGTGCCAGCAGCTTGAGTCTAATTAACACCGGGGAGCTGTTTTTT. Translated, it gives CASSLSLINTGELFF.

This clonotype was seen many times. This sequence joins TRBV24-1 and TRBJ1-1, with a tentative D call TRBD1 (6 bases). This CDR3 has 13 residues. CDR1 and CDR2 from the germline V gene are KGHDR and SFDVKD. Trimming cost V 2 bases and J 11 bases, with 14 bases left between them. The CDR3, as DNA: TGTGCCACCAGTGATTCGAGGGGGGTGCGGGCTTTCTTT. Amino acids: CATSDSRGVRAFF.

The count of this clonotype is one. This chain uses TRBV6-1 with TRBJ2-6, with TRBD1 matching 10 bases. Germline-derived CDR1 and CDR2 are MNHNS and SASEGT. The junction had 12 bases not matched to a gene; V was cut back by 8 bases and J by 2 bases. The CDR3 is made up of 18 amino acids. In nucleotides, the CDR3 is TGTGCCAGCTTATCGCGGACAGGGGGTTTAACTGGGGCCAACGTCCTGACTTTC. The encoded protein is CASLSRTGGLTGANVLTF.

The rearrangement links TRBV5-4 to TRBJ1-2; no reliable D call. V was pared by 1 base and J by 11 bases, with 15 bases between. The CDR3 totals 13 residues. Germline CDR1 SGHNT, CDR2 YYREEE (reference sequence). As DNA, the CDR3 is TGTGCCAGCAGCTTGTACCCCGGCGAGTGGTACACCTTC. Translating gives CASSLYPGEWYTF.

J is TRBJ1-1 and V is TRBV6-5, with D unclear. Per the germline V gene, CDR1 is MNHEY and CDR2 is SVGAGI. The CDR3 loop spans 13 amino acids. V was pared by 2 bases and J by 1 base, with 5 bases between. CDR3 sequence: CASSYTGNTEAFF. The CDR3 nucleotides are TGTGCCAGCAGTTACACGGGGAACACTGAAGCTTTCTTT.

The chain joins TRBV9 to TRBJ2-7; D gene unclear. Trimming pared 4 bases from V and 3 bases from J, leaving 20 bases between. Germline loops: CDR1 SGDLS, CDR2 YYNGEE. This CDR3 has 16 amino acids. This CDR3 is CASSPSRYLTVYEQYF. As DNA, the CDR3 is TGTGCCAGCAGCCCCAGCAGGTACCTAACGGTCTACGAGCAGTACTTC.

This rearrangement joins TRBV18 to TRBJ1-2; 9 nucleotides match TRBD1. In germline, CDR1 is KGHSH, CDR2 LQKENI. The V segment lost 6 bases and the J segment 0 bases; nucleotides outside the gene matches: 11. The CDR3 spans 17 residues. CDR3 sequence (DNA): TGTGCCAGCTCTCCCGGGACAGGGATACGAGCTAACTATGGCTACACCTTC. Translated: CASSPGTGIRANYGYTF.

The chain carries TRBV6-5 and TRBJ1-5; D gene ambiguous. Trimming took off 2 bases at V and 7 bases at J, with 12 bases between the two ends. The CDR3 spans 14 residues. CDR1 and CDR2 from the germline V gene are MNHEY and SVGAGI. The CDR3: CASSYSGVKQPQHF. The DNA for the CDR3 is TGTGCCAGCAGTTACAGCGGGGTGAAACAGCCCCAGCATTTT.

The V call is TRBV20-1, the J call TRBJ2-1; possibly TRBD2 for D (6 bases). The CDR3 runs 13 residues. V was pared by 2 bases and J by 7 bases, with 12 bases between. CDR1 is DFQATT and CDR2 is SNEGSKA in the germline V gene (reference sequence). DNA for the CDR3: TGCAGTGCTAGAAGGGACTTCCAGAATGAGCAGTTCTTC. It encodes CSARRDFQNEQFF.

The chain links TRBV12-3 or TRBV12-4 to TRBJ1-3; 7 nucleotides line up with TRBD1. The CDR3 runs 15 residues. V lost 2 bases, J lost 2 bases, and 3 bases stayed unmatched. The CDR3 DNA sequence: TGTGCCAGCAGTTTAAGACAGGGAACTGGAAACACCATATATTTT. Its translation: CASSLRQGTGNTIYF.

This clonotype came up a few times. The chain is built from TRBV20-1 and TRBJ2-1, with D perhaps matching TRBD1 (5 bases). In germline, CDR1 is DFQATT, CDR2 SNEGSKA (reference sequence). This CDR3 comprises 14 residues. With 0 bases removed from V and 6 bases from J, the gap between germline ends came to 12 bases. This chain's CDR3 is CSARDPRGTNEQFF. As DNA, the CDR3 is TGCAGTGCTAGAGATCCTAGGGGAACCAATGAGCAGTTCTTC.

This clonotype came up a few times. The chain joins TRBV12-3 or TRBV12-4 to TRBJ2-1, with 12 positions matching TRBD2. V lost 6 bases and J lost 4; bases outside the gene matches: 4. The CDR3 loop spans 15 amino acids. The CDR3 nucleotides read TGTGCCAGCAGCACGACTAGCGGGAGTTACAATGAGCAGTTCTTC. Amino acid sequence: CASSTTSGSYNEQFF.

The chain carries TRBV9 and TRBJ2-6; weak D call: TRBD2 (5 bases). The CDR3 runs to 15 residues. The V gene's germline CDR1 is SGDLS and CDR2 YYNGEE. The ends were cut back, 3 bases at V and 3 bases at J, with 10 bases in the middle. As DNA, the CDR3 is TGTGCCAGCAGCGGCGGAGGTGGTGGGGCCAACGTCCTGACTTTC. This gives the protein CASSGGGGGANVLTF.

The V and J genes are TRBV5-1 and TRBJ2-5; D unclear. Germline V gene lookup returns CDR1 SGHRS and CDR2 YFSETQ. The CDR3 sequence is 15 residues long. Trimming pared 6 bases from V and 4 bases from J, leaving 19 bases between. CDR3 DNA sequence: TGCGCCAGCAAGGATCCCGAGGAGAATAGAGAGACCCAGTACTTC. This encodes CASKDPEENRETQYF.